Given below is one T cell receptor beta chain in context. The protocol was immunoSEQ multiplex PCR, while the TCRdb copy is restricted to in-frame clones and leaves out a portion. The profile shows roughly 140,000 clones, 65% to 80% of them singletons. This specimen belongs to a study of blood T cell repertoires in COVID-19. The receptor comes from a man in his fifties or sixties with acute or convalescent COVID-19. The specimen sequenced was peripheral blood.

The CDR3 region is CASSETGGLGGYTF. The CDR3 bases are TGTGCCAGCAGCGAGACAGGGGGCCTGGGTGGCTACACCTTC. V and J are TRBV11-2 and TRBJ1-2; 10 bases agree with TRBD1. The J segment lost 7 bases and the V segment lost 5 bases, leaving 7 bases of the junction unmatched. The CDR3 is 14 residues long. The germline V gene encodes CDR1 SGHAT and CDR2 FQNNGV.